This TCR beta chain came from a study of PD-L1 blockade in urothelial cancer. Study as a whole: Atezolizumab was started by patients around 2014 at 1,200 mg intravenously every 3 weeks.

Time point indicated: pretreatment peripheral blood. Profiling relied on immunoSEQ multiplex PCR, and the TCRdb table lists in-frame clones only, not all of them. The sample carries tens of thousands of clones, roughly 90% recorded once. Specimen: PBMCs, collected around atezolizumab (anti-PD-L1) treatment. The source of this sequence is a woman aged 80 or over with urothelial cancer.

CDR3 sequence: CSVASGMVGTQYF. CDR3 in DNA: TGCAGCGTTGCCAGCGGGATGGTGGGGACCCAGTACTTC. The chain employs TRBV29-1 and TRBJ2-5; TRBD2 agrees at 7 bases. The CDR3 sequence is 13 residues long. Germline V gene data show CDR1 as SQVTM and CDR2 as ANQGSEA. With V trimmed by 4 bases and J by 7 bases, 9 bases remained unmatched.